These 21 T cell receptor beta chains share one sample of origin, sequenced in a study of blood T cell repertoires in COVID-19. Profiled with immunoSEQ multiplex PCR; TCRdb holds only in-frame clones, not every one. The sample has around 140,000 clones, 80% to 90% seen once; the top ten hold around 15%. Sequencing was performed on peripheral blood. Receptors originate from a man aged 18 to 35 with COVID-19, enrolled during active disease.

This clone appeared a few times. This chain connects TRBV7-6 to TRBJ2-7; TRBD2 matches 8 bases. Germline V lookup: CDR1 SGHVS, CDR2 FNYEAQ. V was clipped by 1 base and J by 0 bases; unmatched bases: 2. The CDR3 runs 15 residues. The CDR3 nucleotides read TGTGCCAGCAGCTTAGAACTAGCGGACTCCTACGAGCAGTACTTC. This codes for CASSLELADSYEQYF.

The CDR3 nucleotides are TGTGCCAGTAGGCCCATGGGACAGCCAGTATGGTTCTTC. Its translation is CASRPMGQPVWFF. V is TRBV19 and J is TRBJ2-1; 7 positions match TRBD1. J was trimmed by 15 bases and V by 6 bases; bases with no gene match: 14. This CDR3 is built from 13 residues. Germline CDR1 LNHDA, CDR2 SQIVND (reference sequence).

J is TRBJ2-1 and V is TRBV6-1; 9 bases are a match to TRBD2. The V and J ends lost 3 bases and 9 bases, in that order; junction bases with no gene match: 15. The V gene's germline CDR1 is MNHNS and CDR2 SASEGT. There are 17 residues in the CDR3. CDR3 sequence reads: CASSDPIAGDYHTEQFF. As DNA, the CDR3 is TGTGCCAGCAGTGACCCGATAGCGGGAGACTACCACACTGAGCAGTTCTTC.

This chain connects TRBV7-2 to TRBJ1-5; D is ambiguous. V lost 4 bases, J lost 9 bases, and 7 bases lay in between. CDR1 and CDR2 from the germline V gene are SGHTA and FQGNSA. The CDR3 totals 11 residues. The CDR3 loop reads CASSSAGPQHF. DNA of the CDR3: TGTGCCAGCAGCTCCGCCGGGCCCCAGCATTTT.

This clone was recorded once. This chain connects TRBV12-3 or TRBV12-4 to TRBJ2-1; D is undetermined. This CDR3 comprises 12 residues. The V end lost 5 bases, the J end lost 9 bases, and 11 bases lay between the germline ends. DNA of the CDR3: TGTGCCAGCAGTAGAGGCCGGAGTGAGCAGTTCTTC. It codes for CASSRGRSEQFF.

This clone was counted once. CDR3 loop: CASSTSRSSYEQYF. The CDR3, as DNA: TGTGCCAGCAGTACTAGCCGGAGCTCCTACGAGCAGTACTTC. The V gene is TRBV5-6, the J gene TRBJ2-7; the D gene is possibly TRBD2 (6 bases). Trimming cost V 5 bases and J 0 bases, with 12 bases left between them. The CDR3 is 14 amino acids. CDR1 is SGHDT, CDR2 YYEEEE, per germline.

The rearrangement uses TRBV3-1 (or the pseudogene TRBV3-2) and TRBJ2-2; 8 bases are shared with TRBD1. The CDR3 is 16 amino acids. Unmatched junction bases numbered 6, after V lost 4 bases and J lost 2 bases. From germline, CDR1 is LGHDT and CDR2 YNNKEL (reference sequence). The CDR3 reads CASSLIGQGNTGELFF. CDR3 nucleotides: TGTGCCAGCAGCCTCATTGGACAGGGAAACACCGGGGAGCTGTTTTTT.

Here the CDR3 reads CASRTVAVKVYF. The DNA of the CDR3 is TGTGCCAGCAGAACCGTAGCCGTAAAGGTATACTTC. This rearrangement joins TRBV6-6 to TRBJ2-5; D gene uncertain. Germline values: CDR1 MNHNY, CDR2 SVGAGI (reference sequence). Trimming removed 6 bases from V and 14 bases from J, with 19 bases in between. The length of the CDR3 is 12 residues.

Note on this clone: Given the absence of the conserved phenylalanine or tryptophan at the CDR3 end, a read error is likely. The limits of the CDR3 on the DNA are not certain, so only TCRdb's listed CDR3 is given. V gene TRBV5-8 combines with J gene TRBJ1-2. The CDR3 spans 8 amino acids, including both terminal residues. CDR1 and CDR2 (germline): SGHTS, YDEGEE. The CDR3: CASSLDLK.

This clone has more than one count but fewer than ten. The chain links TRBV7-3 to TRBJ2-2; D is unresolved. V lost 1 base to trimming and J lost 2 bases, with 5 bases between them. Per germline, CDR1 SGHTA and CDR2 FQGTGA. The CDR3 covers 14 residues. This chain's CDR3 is CASSLISNTGELFF. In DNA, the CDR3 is TGTGCCAGCAGCTTAATATCTAACACCGGGGAGCTGTTTTTT.

Here the CDR3 reads CATSDEREEAFF. CDR3 sequence (DNA): TGTGCCACCAGTGATGAAAGGGAGGAAGCTTTCTTT. The genes are TRBV24-1 and TRBJ1-1; D ambiguous. Germline loops: CDR1 KGHDR, CDR2 SFDVKD. This CDR3 comprises 12 residues. Between the trimmed V and J ends, which lost 3 bases and 8 bases, there was a span of 9 bases.

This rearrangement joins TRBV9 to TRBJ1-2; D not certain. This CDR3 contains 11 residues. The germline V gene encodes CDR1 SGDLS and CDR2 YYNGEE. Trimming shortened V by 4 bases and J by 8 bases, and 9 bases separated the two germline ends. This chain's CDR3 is CASSSGPGYTF. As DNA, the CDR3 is TGTGCCAGCAGCTCCGGTCCAGGCTACACCTTC.

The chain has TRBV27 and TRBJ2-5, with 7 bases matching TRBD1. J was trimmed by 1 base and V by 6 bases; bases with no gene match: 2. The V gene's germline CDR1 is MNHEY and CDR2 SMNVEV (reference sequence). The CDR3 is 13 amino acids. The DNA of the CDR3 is TGTGCCAGCAGATACAGGGGCCAAGAGACCCAGTACTTC. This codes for CASRYRGQETQYF.

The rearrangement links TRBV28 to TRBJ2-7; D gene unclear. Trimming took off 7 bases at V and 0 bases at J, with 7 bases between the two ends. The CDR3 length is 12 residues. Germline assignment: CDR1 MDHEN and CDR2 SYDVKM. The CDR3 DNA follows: TGTGCCAGCAAGGAGAACTCCTACGAGCAGTACTTC. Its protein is CASKENSYEQYF. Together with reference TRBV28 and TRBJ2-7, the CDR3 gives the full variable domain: DVKVTQSSRYLVKRTGEKVFLECVQDMDHENMFWYRQDPGLGLRLIYFSYDVKMKEKGDIPEGYSVSREKKERFSLILESASTNQTSMYLCASKENSYEQYFGPGTRLTVT.

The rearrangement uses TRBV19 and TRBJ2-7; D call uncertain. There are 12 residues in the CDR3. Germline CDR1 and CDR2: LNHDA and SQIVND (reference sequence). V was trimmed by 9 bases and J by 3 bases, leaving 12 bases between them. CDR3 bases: TGTGCCAGGAAGCAAATACTCTACGAGCAGTACTTC. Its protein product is CARKQILYEQYF.

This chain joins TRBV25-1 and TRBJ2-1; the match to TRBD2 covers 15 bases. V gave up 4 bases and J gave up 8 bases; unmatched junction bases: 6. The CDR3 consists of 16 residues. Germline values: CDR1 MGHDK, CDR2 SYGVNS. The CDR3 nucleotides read TGTGCCAGCAGTGGGGGACTAGCGGGAGGACTTGATGAGCAGTTCTTC. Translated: CASSGGLAGGLDEQFF.

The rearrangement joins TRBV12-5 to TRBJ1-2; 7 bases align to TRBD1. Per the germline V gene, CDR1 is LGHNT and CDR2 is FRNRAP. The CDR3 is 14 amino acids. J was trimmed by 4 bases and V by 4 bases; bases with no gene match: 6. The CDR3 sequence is CASGSDRIAYGYTF. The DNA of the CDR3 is TGTGCTAGTGGTTCGGACAGGATCGCCTATGGCTACACCTTC.

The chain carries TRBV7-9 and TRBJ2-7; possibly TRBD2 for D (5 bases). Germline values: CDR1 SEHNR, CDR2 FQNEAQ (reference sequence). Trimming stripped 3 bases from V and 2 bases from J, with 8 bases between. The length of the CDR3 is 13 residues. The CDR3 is CASSLRDTYEQYF. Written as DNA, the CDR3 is TGTGCCAGCAGCTTGAGGGATACCTACGAGCAGTACTTC.

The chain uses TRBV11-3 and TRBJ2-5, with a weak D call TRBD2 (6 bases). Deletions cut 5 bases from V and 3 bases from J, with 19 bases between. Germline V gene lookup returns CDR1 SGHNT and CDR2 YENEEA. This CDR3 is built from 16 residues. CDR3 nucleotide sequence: TGTGCCAGCAGCCACCCTTCCGGGACGGGGGAAGAGACCCAGTACTTC. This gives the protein CASSHPSGTGEETQYF.

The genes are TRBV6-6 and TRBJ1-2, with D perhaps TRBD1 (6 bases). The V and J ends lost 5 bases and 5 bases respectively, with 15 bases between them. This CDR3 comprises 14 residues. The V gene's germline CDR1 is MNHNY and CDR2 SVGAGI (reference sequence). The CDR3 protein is CASSGTGWWYGYTF. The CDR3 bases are TGTGCCAGCAGTGGTACAGGGTGGTGGTATGGCTACACCTTC.

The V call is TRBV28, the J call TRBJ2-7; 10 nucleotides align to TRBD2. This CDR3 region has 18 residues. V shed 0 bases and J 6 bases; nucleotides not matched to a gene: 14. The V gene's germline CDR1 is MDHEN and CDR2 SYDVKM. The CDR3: CASSLCRLAGDLYCEQYF. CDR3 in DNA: TGTGCCAGCAGTTTATGTCGCCTAGCGGGAGATTTATATTGCGAGCAGTACTTC.